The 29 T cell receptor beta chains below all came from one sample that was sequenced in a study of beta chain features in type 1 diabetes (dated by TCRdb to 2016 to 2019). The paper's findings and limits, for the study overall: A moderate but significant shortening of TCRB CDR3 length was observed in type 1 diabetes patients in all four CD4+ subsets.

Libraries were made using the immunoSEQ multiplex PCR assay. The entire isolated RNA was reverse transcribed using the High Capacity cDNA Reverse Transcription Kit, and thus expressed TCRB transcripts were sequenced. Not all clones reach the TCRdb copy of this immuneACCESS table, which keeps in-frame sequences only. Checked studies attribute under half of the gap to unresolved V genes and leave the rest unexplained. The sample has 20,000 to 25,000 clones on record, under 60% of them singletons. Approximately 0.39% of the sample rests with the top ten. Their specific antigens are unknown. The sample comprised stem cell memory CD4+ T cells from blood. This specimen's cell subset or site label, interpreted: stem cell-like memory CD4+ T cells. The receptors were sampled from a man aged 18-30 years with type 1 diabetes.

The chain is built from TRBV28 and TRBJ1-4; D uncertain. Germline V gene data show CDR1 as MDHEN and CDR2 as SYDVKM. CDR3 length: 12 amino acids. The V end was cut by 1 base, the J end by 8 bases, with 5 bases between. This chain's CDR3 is CASSLYAEKLFF. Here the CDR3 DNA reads TGTGCCAGCAGTTTATACGCGGAAAAACTGTTTTTT. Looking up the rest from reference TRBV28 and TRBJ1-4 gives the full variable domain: DVKVTQSSRYLVKRTGEKVFLECVQDMDHENMFWYRQDPGLGLRLIYFSYDVKMKEKGDIPEGYSVSREKKERFSLILESASTNQTSMYLCASSLYAEKLFFGSGTQLSVL.

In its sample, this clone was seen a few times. The DNA of the CDR3 is TGTGCCAGCTCACCACCCGGAGGGGCCGAATCCTACAATGAGCAGTTCTTC. Protein: CASSPPGGAESYNEQFF. The rearrangement links TRBV18 to TRBJ2-1, with D tentatively TRBD2 (6 bases). The germline V gene encodes CDR1 KGHSH and CDR2 LQKENI. V was clipped by 0 bases and J by 1 base, with 13 bases between them. The CDR3 totals 17 residues.

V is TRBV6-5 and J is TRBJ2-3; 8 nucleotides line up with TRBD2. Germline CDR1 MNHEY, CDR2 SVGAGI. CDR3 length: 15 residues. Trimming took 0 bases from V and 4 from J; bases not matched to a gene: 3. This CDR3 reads CASSYSAGGADTQYF. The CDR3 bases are TGTGCCAGCAGTTACTCGGCGGGGGGAGCAGATACGCAGTATTTT.

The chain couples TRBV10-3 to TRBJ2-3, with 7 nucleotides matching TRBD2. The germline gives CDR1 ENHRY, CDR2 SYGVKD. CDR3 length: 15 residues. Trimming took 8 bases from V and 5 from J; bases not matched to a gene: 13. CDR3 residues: CAIGGGLTAQDTQYF. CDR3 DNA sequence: TGTGCCATCGGGGGGGGGTTGACAGCACAAGATACGCAGTATTTT.

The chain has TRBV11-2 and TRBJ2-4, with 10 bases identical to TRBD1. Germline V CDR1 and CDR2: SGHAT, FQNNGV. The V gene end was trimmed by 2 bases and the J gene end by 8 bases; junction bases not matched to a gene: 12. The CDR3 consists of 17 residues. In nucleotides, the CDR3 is TGTGCCAGCAGCTTATTAGCCGGGACAGGGGTTGGGTACATTCAGTACTTC. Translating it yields CASSLLAGTGVGYIQYF.

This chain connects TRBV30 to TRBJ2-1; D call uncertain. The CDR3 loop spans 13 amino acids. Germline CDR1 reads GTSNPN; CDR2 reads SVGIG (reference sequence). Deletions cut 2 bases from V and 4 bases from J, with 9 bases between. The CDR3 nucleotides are TGTGCCTGGAGTCCATCGACATACAATGAGCAGTTCTTC. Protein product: CAWSPSTYNEQFF.

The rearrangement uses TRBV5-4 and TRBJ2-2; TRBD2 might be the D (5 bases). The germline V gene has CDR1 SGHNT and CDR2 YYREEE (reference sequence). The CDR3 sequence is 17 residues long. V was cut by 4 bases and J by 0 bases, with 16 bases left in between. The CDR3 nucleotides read TGTGCCAGCAGCCCGAAAGCGGAGGCCGCGAACACCGGGGAGCTGTTTTTT. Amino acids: CASSPKAEAANTGELFF. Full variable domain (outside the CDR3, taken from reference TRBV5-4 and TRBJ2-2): ETGVTQSPTHLIKTRGQQVTLRCSSQSGHNTVSWYQQALGQGPQFIFQYYREEENGRGNFPPRFSGLQFPNYSSELNVNALELDDSALYLCASSPKAEAANTGELFFGEGSRLTVL.

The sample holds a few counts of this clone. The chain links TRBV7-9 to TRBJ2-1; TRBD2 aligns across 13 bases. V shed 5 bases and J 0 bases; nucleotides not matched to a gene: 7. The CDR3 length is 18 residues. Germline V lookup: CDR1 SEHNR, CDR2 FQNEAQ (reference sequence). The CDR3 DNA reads TGTGCCAGCAGCAACCCGGGACTAGCGGGAATCTCCTACAATGAGCAGTTCTTC. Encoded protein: CASSNPGLAGISYNEQFF. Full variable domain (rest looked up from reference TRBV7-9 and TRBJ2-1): DTGVSQNPRHKITKRGQNVTFRCDPISEHNRLYWYRQTLGQGPEFLTYFQNEAQLEKSRLLSDRFSAERPKGSFSTLEIQRTEQGDSAMYLCASSNPGLAGISYNEQFFGPGTRLTVL.

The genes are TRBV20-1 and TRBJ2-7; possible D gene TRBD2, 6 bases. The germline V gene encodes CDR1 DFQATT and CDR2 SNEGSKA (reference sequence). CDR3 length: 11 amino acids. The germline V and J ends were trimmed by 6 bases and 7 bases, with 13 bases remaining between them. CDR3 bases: TGCAGTGCACACGGGGGTAGGGAGCAGTACTTC. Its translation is CSAHGGREQYF.

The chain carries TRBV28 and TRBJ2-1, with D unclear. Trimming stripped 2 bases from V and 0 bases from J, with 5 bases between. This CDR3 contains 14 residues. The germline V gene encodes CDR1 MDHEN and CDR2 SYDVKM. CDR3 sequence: CASSLRGSYNEQFF. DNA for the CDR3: TGTGCCAGCAGTTTACGAGGCTCCTACAATGAGCAGTTCTTC.

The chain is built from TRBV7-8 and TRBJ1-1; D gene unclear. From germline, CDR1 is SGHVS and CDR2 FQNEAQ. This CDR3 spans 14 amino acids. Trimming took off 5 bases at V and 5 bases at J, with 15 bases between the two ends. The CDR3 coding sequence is TGTGCCAGCAGCCCGCGGCCCGACCGAACTGAAGCTTTCTTT. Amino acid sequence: CASSPRPDRTEAFF.

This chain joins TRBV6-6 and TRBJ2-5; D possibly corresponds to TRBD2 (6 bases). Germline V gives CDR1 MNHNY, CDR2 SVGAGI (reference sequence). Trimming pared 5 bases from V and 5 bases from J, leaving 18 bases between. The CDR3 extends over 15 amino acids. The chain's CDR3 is CASSEQLADRETQYF. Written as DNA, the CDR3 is TGTGCCAGCAGTGAGCAACTAGCTGACCGGGAGACCCAGTACTTC.

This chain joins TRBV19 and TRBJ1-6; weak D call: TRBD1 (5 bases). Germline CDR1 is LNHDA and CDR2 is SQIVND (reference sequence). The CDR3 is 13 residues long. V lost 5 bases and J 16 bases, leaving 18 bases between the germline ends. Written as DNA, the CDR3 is TGTGCCAGTAGTGGCCGTCAGGCGGGGGGTCTCCACTTT. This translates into CASSGRQAGGLHF.

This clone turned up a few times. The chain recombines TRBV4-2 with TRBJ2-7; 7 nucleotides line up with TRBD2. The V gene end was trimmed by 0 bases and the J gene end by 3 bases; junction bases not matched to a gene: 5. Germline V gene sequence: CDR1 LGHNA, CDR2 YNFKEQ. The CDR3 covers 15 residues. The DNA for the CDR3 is TGTGCCAGCAGCCAAGATGATGCGGGAGTCTACGAGCAGTACTTC. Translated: CASSQDDAGVYEQYF.

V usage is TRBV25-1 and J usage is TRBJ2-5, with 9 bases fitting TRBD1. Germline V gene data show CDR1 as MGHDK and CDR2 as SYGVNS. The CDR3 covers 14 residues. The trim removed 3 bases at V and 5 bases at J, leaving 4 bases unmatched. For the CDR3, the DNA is TGTGCCAGCAGTGATAGGACAGGGGTCGAGACCCAGTACTTC. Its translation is CASSDRTGVETQYF.

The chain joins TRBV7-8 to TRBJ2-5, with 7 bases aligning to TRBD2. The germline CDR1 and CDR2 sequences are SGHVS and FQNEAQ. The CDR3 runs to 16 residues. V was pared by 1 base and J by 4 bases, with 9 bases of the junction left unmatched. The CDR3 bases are TGTGCCAGCAGCTTAGGCTTGGTGGTAGCGGGAGAGACCCAGTACTTC. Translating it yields CASSLGLVVAGETQYF.

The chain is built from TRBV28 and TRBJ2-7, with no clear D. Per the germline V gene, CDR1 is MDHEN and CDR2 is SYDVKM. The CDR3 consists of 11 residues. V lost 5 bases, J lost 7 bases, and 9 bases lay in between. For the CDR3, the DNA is TGTGCCAGCAGTCACTTACAGGAGCAGTACTTC. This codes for CASSHLQEQYF.

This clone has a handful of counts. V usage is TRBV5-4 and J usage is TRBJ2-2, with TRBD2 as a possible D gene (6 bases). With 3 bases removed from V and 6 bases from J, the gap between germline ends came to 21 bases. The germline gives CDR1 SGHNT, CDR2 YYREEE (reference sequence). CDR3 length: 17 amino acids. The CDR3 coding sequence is TGTGCCAGCAGCTCCCATCGGGGGAGCTGGTCGGCCGGGGAGCTGTTTTTT. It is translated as CASSSHRGSWSAGELFF.

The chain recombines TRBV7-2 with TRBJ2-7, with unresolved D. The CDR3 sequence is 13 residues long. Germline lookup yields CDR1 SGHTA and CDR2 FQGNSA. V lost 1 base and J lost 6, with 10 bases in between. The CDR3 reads CASSLGFESEQYF. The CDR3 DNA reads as TGTGCCAGCAGCTTAGGTTTTGAGTCCGAGCAGTACTTC.

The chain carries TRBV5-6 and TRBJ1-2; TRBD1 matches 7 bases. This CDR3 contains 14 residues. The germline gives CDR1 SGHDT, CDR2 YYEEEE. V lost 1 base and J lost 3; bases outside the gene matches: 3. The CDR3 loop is CASSLTGTDYGYTF. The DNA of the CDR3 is TGTGCCAGCAGCTTGACCGGGACAGACTATGGCTACACCTTC.

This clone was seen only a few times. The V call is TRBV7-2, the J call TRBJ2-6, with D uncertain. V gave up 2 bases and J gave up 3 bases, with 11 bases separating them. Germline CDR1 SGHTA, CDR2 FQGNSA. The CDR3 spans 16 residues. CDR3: CASSLNPSVGANVLTF. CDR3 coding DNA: TGTGCCAGCAGCTTAAACCCATCGGTTGGGGCCAACGTCCTGACTTTC.

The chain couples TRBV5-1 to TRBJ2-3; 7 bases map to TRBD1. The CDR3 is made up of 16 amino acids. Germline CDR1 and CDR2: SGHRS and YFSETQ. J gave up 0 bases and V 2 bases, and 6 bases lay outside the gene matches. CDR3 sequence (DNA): TGCGCCAGCAGCTTAATAGGGGGCCCTAGCACAGATACGCAGTATTTT. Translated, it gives CASSLIGGPSTDTQYF.

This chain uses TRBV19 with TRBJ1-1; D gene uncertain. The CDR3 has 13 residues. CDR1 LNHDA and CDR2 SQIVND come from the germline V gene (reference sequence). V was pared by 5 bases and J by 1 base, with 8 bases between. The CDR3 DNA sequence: TGTGCCAGTAGTTCGACTGCGAACACTGAAGCTTTCTTT. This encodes CASSSTANTEAFF.

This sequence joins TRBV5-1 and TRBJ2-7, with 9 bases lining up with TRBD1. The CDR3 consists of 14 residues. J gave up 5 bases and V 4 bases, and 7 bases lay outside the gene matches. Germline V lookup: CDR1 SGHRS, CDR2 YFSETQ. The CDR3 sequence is CASSTGQGTHEQYF. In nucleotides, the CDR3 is TGCGCCAGCAGCACGGGACAGGGAACACACGAGCAGTACTTC.

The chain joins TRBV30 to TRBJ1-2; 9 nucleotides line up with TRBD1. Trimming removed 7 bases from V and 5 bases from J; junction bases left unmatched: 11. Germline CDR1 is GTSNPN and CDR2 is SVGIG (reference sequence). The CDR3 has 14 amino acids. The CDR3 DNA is TGTGCCTCGCCCACAGGGGGCCAGAGGTATGGCTACACCTTC. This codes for CASPTGGQRYGYTF.

CDR3 sequence: CASSLGAGGGLEQYF. CDR3 nucleotide sequence: TGTGCCAGCAGCCTGGGGGCAGGGGGGGGACTAGAGCAGTACTTC. The V call is TRBV7-2, the J call TRBJ2-5; D might be TRBD2 (8 bases). V lost 5 bases and J 11 bases, leaving 24 bases between the germline ends. This CDR3 comprises 15 residues. Germline values: CDR1 SGHTA, CDR2 FQGNSA.

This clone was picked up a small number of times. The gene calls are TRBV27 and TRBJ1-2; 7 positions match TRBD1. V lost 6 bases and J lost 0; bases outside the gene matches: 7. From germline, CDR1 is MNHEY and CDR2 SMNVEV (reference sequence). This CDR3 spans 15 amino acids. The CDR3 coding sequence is TGTGCCAGCAGCGGCGTCCAGGGGGCTAACTATGGCTACACCTTC. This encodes CASSGVQGANYGYTF.

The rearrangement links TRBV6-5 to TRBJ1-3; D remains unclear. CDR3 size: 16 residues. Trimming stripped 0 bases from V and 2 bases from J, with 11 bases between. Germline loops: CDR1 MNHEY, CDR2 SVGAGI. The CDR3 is CASSYSRTAPGNTIYF. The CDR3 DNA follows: TGTGCCAGCAGTTACTCCAGGACTGCCCCTGGAAACACCATATATTTT.

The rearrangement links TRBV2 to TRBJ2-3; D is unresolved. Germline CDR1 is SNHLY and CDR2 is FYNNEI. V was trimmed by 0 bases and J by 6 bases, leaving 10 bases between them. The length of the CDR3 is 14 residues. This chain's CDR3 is CASSEALSMDTQYF. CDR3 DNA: TGTGCCAGCAGTGAAGCTCTTAGTATGGATACGCAGTATTTT.